These T cell receptor beta chains were read from a single sample in a study of regulatory T cells in long-lasting Graves disease. Each CDR3 protein gets one entry after TCRdb re-called the multiplex PCR reads with MiXCR. Of around 400,000 distinct CDR3 sequences listed, roughly a sixth are singletons. Source: peripheral blood mononuclear cells (PBMCs), taken at new diagnosis, from a patient treated with antithyroid drugs. The receptor source for this set is a female donor with Graves disease. Each CDR3 is given with its conserved first and last residue. D genes are given only for firm matches. The listing skips clone size in some rows; elsewhere it reads once, few, many or a size class.

abundance: many
d_gene: NA
v_gene: TRBV28
j_gene: TRBJ2-3
CDR3nt: TGTGCCAGCAGCCTCGGGACCCCGCACGCGGATACGCAGTATTTT
CDR3aa: CASSLGTPHADTQYF

abundance: many
d_gene: NA
v_gene: TRBV6-1
j_gene: TRBJ2-1
CDR3nt: TGTGCCAGCAGACAGTTGAGCTCCTACAATGAGCAGTTCTTC
CDR3aa: CASRQLSSYNEQFF

abundance: many
d_gene: TRBD1
v_gene: TRBV2
j_gene: TRBJ1-2
CDR3nt: TGTGCCAGCAGAGGGACAGCCTTCTATGGCTACACCTTC
CDR3aa: CASRGTAFYGYTF

abundance: few
d_gene: NA
v_gene: TRBV29-1
j_gene: TRBJ1-1
CDR3nt: TGCAGCGTTGAAAGAGAGGTCAGTGAAGCTTTCTTT
CDR3aa: CSVEREVSEAFF

abundance: many
d_gene: TRBD1
v_gene: TRBV7-2
j_gene: TRBJ2-3
CDR3nt: TGTGCCAGCAGCTTAACGTACAGGGGGTCGGATACGCAGTATTTT
CDR3aa: CASSLTYRGSDTQYF

abundance: many
d_gene: NA
v_gene: TRBV29-1
j_gene: TRBJ2-1
CDR3nt: TGCAGCGTTGATTGGCGGGGACGCCTCGGGTTGGATGAGCAGTTCTTC
CDR3aa: CSVDWRGRLGLDEQFF

abundance: NA
d_gene: TRBD1
v_gene: TRBV7-9
j_gene: TRBJ1-2
CDR3nt: TGTGCCAGCAGAACTCCGGGACAGGGGGTTTTTGCGGGCTACACCTTC
CDR3aa: CASRTPGQGVFAGYTF

abundance: few
d_gene: NA
v_gene: TRBV7-9
j_gene: TRBJ1-4
CDR3nt: TGTGCCAGCAGTTCCGGTCTTCCCCTTGAAAAACTGTTTTTT
CDR3aa: CASSSGLPLEKLFF

abundance: many
d_gene: NA
v_gene: TRBV27
j_gene: TRBJ2-7
CDR3nt: TGTGCCAGCAGTTTCCGGGGACACAGTTACGAGCAGTACTTC
CDR3aa: CASSFRGHSYEQYF

abundance: many
d_gene: NA
v_gene: TRBV5-1
j_gene: TRBJ1-1
CDR3nt: TGCGCCGGCATGAACACTGAAGCTTTCTTT
CDR3aa: CAGMNTEAFF

abundance: few
d_gene: NA
v_gene: TRBV4-2
j_gene: TRBJ1-1
CDR3nt: TGTGCCAGCAGAGCGGAGGGATTGGGGGCCACTGAAGCTTTCTTT
CDR3aa: CASRAEGLGATEAFF

abundance: few
d_gene: TRBD2
v_gene: TRBV5-4
j_gene: TRBJ2-1
CDR3nt: TGTGCCAGCAGCTTAAGCGGGATGTCCAATGAGCAGTTCTTC
CDR3aa: CASSLSGMSNEQFF

abundance: many
d_gene: NA
v_gene: TRBV5-5
j_gene: TRBJ2-3
CDR3nt: TGCGCCAGCAGCTCTGACCACACAGATACGCAGTATTTT
CDR3aa: CASSSDHTDTQYF

abundance: NA
d_gene: TRBD2
v_gene: TRBV20-1
j_gene: TRBJ2-3
CDR3nt: TGCAGTGCTCAAATCACTGCGGGAGGGCCAAATACGCAGTATTTT
CDR3aa: CSAQITAGGPNTQYF

abundance: NA
d_gene: NA
v_gene: TRBV7-2
j_gene: TRBJ2-3
CDR3nt: TGTGGCAGCAGCCCAGGCCCCCGGTCGGCAGATACGCAGTATTTT
CDR3aa: CGSSPGPRSADTQYF

abundance: many
d_gene: NA
v_gene: TRBV6-1
j_gene: TRBJ1-2
CDR3nt: TGTGCCAGCAGCCCAAAAAGAACAGGGACTAACTATGGCTACACCTTC
CDR3aa: CASSPKRTGTNYGYTF

abundance: many
d_gene: NA
v_gene: TRBV3-1
j_gene: TRBJ1-3
CDR3nt: TGTGCCAGCAGCCAAGATCTTGAAAACACCATATATTTT
CDR3aa: CASSQDLENTIYF

abundance: many
d_gene: TRBD1
v_gene: TRBV5-1
j_gene: TRBJ2-5
CDR3nt: TGCGCCAGCAGAGTCCAAACAGGGGGGGAGACCCAGTACTTC
CDR3aa: CASRVQTGGETQYF

abundance: NA
d_gene: NA
v_gene: TRBV19
j_gene: TRBJ2-1
CDR3nt: TGTGCCAGTAGTATGGCCGGCACTTATGAGCAGTTCTTC
CDR3aa: CASSMAGTYEQFF

abundance: many
d_gene: TRBD1
v_gene: TRBV27
j_gene: TRBJ1-4
CDR3nt: TGTGCCAGCAGTTTTATGGGGGGACAGGGGAGAGAAAAACTGTTTTTT
CDR3aa: CASSFMGGQGREKLFF

abundance: many
d_gene: NA
v_gene: TRBV9
j_gene: TRBJ1-1
CDR3nt: TGTGCCAGCAGCGTTGCAGGGACGACTGCTGAAGCTTTCTTT
CDR3aa: CASSVAGTTAEAFF

abundance: many
d_gene: TRBD1
v_gene: TRBV6-1
j_gene: TRBJ2-5
CDR3nt: TGTGCCAGCAGTGATAGGACAGGGGTTGGGGAGACCCAGTACTTC
CDR3aa: CASSDRTGVGETQYF

abundance: many
d_gene: TRBD2
v_gene: TRBV3-1
j_gene: TRBJ2-7
CDR3nt: TGTGCCAGCAGCCAAGGGGGACTAGCGGGAGTATACTACGAGCAGTACTTC
CDR3aa: CASSQGGLAGVYYEQYF

abundance: NA
d_gene: TRBD2
v_gene: TRBV6-2/TRBV6-3
j_gene: TRBJ2-1
CDR3nt: TGTGCCAGCAGTCGTACACTAGCGGGCCTCTACAATGAGCAGTTCTTC
CDR3aa: CASSRTLAGLYNEQFF

abundance: NA
d_gene: NA
v_gene: TRBV12-3/TRBV12-4
j_gene: TRBJ2-7
CDR3nt: TGTGCCAGCAGTCCCCAAAGGGGCAGCTCCTACGAGCAGTACTTC
CDR3aa: CASSPQRGSSYEQYF

abundance: NA
d_gene: TRBD1
v_gene: TRBV7-2
j_gene: TRBJ1-2
CDR3nt: TGTGCCAGCAGCCGGGACAGGGACAGTCGTGGCTACACCTTC
CDR3aa: CASSRDRDSRGYTF

abundance: many
d_gene: NA
v_gene: TRBV5-1
j_gene: TRBJ1-5
CDR3nt: TGCGCCAGCAGCTTGGGACCAACCAGGGGAAATCAGCCCCAGCATTTT
CDR3aa: CASSLGPTRGNQPQHF

abundance: NA
d_gene: TRBD1
v_gene: TRBV12-5
j_gene: TRBJ2-4
CDR3nt: TGTGCTAGTTTACAAGGGACAGGGATAACTAAAAACATTCAGTACTTC
CDR3aa: CASLQGTGITKNIQYF

abundance: NA
d_gene: NA
v_gene: TRBV12-3/TRBV12-4
j_gene: TRBJ2-5
CDR3nt: TGTGCCAGCAGCGTGAGGGAAGGGCAAGAGACCCAGTACTTC
CDR3aa: CASSVREGQETQYF

abundance: NA
d_gene: TRBD1
v_gene: TRBV12-5
j_gene: TRBJ2-7
CDR3nt: TGTGCTAGTGGTTTCGGACAGGCTGTCTCCTACGAGCAGTACTTC
CDR3aa: CASGFGQAVSYEQYF

abundance: many
d_gene: TRBD1
v_gene: TRBV7-9
j_gene: TRBJ1-2
CDR3nt: TGTGCCAGCAGTCGGAACAGGGGGGGTTATGGCTACACCTTC
CDR3aa: CASSRNRGGYGYTF

abundance: many
d_gene: NA
v_gene: TRBV6-1
j_gene: TRBJ2-7
CDR3nt: TGTGCCAGCGGACGGGGACGGATGCAGTACTTC
CDR3aa: CASGRGRMQYF

abundance: NA
d_gene: TRBD2
v_gene: TRBV6-2/TRBV6-3
j_gene: TRBJ2-1
CDR3nt: TGTGCCAGCAGTTCCGGACTAGCGGGGGGTTACAATGAGCAGTTCTTC
CDR3aa: CASSSGLAGGYNEQFF

abundance: many
d_gene: TRBD1
v_gene: TRBV7-9
j_gene: TRBJ1-2
CDR3nt: TGTGCCAGCAGCCCGAGAAATGTGGACAGGGATAATGGCTACACCTTC
CDR3aa: CASSPRNVDRDNGYTF

abundance: NA
d_gene: NA
v_gene: TRBV12-5
j_gene: TRBJ1-3
CDR3nt: TGTGCTAGTGGCTCGAAAACCCTAGGACATCGACTTGGAGACACCATATATTTT
CDR3aa: CASGSKTLGHRLGDTIYF

abundance: NA
d_gene: TRBD1
v_gene: TRBV6-2/TRBV6-3
j_gene: TRBJ1-5
CDR3nt: TGTGCCAGCAGTCCCCGGGACAGGGGTATTCAGCCCCAGCATTTT
CDR3aa: CASSPRDRGIQPQHF

abundance: few
d_gene: NA
v_gene: TRBV7-3
j_gene: TRBJ1-3
CDR3nt: TGTGCCAGCAGCCTATACAAACTCCCGGGACTGAACTCTGGAAACACCATATATTTT
CDR3aa: CASSLYKLPGLNSGNTIYF

abundance: NA
d_gene: NA
v_gene: TRBV7-9
j_gene: TRBJ2-1
CDR3nt: TGTGCCAGCAGCCCATGGACAGACCTCTACAATGAGCAGTTCTTC
CDR3aa: CASSPWTDLYNEQFF

abundance: many
d_gene: NA
v_gene: TRBV6-1
j_gene: TRBJ2-2
CDR3nt: TGTGCCAGCAGTCATATTTTAGCGTTAGGCACCGGGGAGCTGTTTTTT
CDR3aa: CASSHILALGTGELFF

abundance: many
d_gene: NA
v_gene: TRBV2
j_gene: TRBJ2-5
CDR3nt: TGTGCCAGCAGGCGGGGAGAGACCCAGTACTTC
CDR3aa: CASRRGETQYF